This TCR beta chain was found in a study of PD-L1 blockade in urothelial cancer. Study context: Patients with male sex and bladder-origin urothelial cancer accounted for about 85% of the roughly 29 enrolled. Blood analyses occurred 3 weeks (second dose) and 6 weeks post treatment start.

Every PCR was spiked with synthetic TCR analog templates. Assay used: immunoSEQ multiplex PCR; TCRdb lists only in-frame clones, some missing. The data contain under 120,000 clones, about 85% of them singletons. Trimming removed 1 base from V and 9 bases from J; junction bases left unmatched: 13. Germline CDR1 LNHDA, CDR2 SQIVND (reference sequence). This CDR3 comprises 17 residues. The sequences come from PBMCs, collected around atezolizumab (anti-PD-L1) treatment. This receptor was taken from a man in his fifties or sixties with urothelial cancer. V gene TRBV19 combines with J gene TRBJ2-1, with 9 positions matching TRBD2. CDR3 in amino acids: CASSIGPTAGGPGEQFF. The CDR3 DNA follows: TGTGCCAGTAGTATAGGCCCCACCGCGGGAGGGCCGGGTGAGCAGTTCTTC.